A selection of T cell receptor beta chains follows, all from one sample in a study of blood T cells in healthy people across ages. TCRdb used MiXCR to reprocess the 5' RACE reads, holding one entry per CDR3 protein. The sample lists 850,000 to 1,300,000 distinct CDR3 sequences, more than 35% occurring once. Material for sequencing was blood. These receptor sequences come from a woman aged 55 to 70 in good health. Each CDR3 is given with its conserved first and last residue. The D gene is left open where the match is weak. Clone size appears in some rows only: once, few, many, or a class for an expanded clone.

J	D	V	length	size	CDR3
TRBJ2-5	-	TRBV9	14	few	CASSASGTKETQYF
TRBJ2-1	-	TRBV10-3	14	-	CAISPGWDYNEQFF
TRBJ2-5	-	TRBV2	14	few	CASGEAGVMETQYF
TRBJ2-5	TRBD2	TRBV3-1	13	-	CASSRRGSDEQYF
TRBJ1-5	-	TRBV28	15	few	CASSSAPRGNQPQHF
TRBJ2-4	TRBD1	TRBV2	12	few	CASSGTGVEQYF
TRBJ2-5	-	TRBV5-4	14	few	CASSLDQNQQTQYF
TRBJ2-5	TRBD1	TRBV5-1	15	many	CASSPRQGTQETQYF
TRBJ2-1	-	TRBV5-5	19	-	CASSLEGGPSRNSYNEQFF
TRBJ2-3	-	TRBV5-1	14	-	CASSLGQIRDTQYF
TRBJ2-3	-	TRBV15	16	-	CATSRALGPTTDTQYF
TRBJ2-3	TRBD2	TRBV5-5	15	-	CASSPGPSGRHTQYF
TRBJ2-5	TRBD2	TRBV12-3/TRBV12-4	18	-	CASRGQGTSGSSGETQYF
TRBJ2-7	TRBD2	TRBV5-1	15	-	CASSSSGTTSYEQYF
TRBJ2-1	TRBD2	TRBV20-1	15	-	CSATLAVRTNNEQFF
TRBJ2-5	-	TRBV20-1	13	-	CSAPRGVGETQYF
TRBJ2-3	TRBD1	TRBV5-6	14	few	CASSGQTGGGTQYF
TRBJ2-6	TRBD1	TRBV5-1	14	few	CASGQGSGANVLTF
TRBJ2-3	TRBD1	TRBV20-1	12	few	CSANRGEDTQYF
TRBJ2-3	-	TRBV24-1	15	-	CATSDKGLSTDTQYF
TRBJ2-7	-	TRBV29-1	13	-	CSVLGGSQYEQYF
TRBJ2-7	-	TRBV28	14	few	CASSPAEVSYEQYF
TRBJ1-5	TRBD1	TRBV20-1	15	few	CSASTGGALNQPQHF
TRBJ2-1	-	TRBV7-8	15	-	CASSLPPWQGNEQFF
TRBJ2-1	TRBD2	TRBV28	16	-	CASSSSSGGRPGEQFF
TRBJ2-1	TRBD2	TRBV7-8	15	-	CASSFRLAGVNEQFF
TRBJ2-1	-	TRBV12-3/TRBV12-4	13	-	CASSFLENNEQFF
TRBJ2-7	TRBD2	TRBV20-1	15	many	CSARTSGRVRGEQYF
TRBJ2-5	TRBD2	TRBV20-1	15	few	CSAAPWTSGEETQYF
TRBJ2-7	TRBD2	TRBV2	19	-	CASSFPRLAGATLSYEQYF
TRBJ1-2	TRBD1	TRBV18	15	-	CASSPRSDRADGYTF
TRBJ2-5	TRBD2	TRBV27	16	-	CASSLSVLAGRETQYF
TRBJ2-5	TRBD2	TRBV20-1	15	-	CSAREAREWYNEQYF
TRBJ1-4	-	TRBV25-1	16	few	CASSERTGTGGEKLFF
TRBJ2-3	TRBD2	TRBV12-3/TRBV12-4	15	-	CASSFGGRALETQYF
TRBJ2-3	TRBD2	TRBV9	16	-	CASSVITSGSRSTQYF